This T cell receptor beta chain was obtained from a study of cytomegalovirus exposure and HLA in healthy donors. The CDR3 length is 15 residues. V was clipped by 3 bases and J by 5 bases; unmatched bases: 6. Germline V gene sequence: CDR1 SGHVS, CDR2 FQNEAQ. Broader study findings: Highly shared variants forming one cluster were likely a sequencing artifact. The study labeled 170 or so TCR beta chains cytomegalovirus-associated. Presence/absence results assume similar sequencing depth per donor, which may not hold.

For this clone: Its antigen is not identified.

A multiplex PCR was run with 60 Vbeta primers and 13 Jbeta primers. Source study methods: Approximately 83 million unique TCR beta chains, some 11 million shared, were counted in a later analysis. Here immunoSEQ multiplex PCR was the method, and the copy in TCRdb shows in-frame clones only, minus some. The V and J calls and clone size come from that table; D and trimming were worked out from the DNA. The data contain tens of thousands of clones, 84% of them singletons. The sample comprised PBMCs. This receptor was identified in a man in his sixties or seventies in good health and CMV-seropositive. V and J are TRBV7-8 and TRBJ2-5, with 10 bases identical to TRBD2. The CDR3 DNA is TGTGCCAGCAGCTTTCTAGCGGGGGCGGGGGAGACCCAGTACTTC. It encodes CASSFLAGAGETQYF.